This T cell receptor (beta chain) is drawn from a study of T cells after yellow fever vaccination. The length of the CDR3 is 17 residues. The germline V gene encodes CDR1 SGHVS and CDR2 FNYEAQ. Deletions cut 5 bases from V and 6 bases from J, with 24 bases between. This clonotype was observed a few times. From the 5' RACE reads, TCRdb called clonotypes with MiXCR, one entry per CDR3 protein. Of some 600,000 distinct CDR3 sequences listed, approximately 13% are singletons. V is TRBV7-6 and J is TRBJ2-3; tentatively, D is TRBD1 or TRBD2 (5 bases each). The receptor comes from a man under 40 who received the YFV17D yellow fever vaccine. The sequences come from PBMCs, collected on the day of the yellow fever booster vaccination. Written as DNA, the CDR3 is TGTGCCAGCAGCGATAGGTCTTGGGGGAGAGGGTCTGATACGCAGTATTTT. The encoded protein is CASSDRSWGRGSDTQYF.